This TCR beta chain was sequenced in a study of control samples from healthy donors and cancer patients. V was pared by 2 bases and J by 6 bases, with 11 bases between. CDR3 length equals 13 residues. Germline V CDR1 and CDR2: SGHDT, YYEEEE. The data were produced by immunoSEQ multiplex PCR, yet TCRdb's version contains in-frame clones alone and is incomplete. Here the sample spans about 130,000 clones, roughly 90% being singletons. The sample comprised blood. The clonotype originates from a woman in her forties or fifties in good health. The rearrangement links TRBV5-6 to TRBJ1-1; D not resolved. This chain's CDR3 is CASSFIGNSEAFF. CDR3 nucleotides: TGTGCCAGCAGCTTCATAGGAAATTCTGAAGCTTTCTTT.